The text below deals with one T cell receptor beta chain. Authors' processing steps: Estimation of nucleated cell counts was performed using reference gene primer amplification. Sequenced by immunoSEQ multiplex PCR; TCRdb stores in-frame clones only, minus some. D and trimming come from the DNA, and the V and J calls and clone size come from that table. The table has 220,000 or so clones, 86% seen once. This specimen comes from a study of blood T cell repertoires in COVID-19. Study in general: COVID-19 samples, acute and convalescent, were from the United States, Italy and Spain. Nucleic acid was either cDNA or gDNA, and it came from T cells, B-cell-depleted T cells, or PBMCs.

The CDR3 loop spans 14 amino acids. Between the trimmed V and J ends, which lost 2 bases and 4 bases, there was a span of 11 bases. The germline CDR1 and CDR2 sequences are SGHVS and FQNEAQ. The sample was peripheral blood. The sequence was obtained from a woman aged 45-65 years with COVID-19, enrolled during active disease. The chain carries TRBV7-8 and TRBJ1-2; the D is unclear. Here the CDR3 reads CASSLKSDFYGYTF. Here the CDR3 DNA reads TGTGCCAGCAGCTTAAAGTCAGATTTCTATGGCTACACCTTC.